Shown below are 20 T cell receptor beta chains from a single sample sequenced in a study of blood T cell repertoires in COVID-19 (dated by TCRdb to between 2020 and 2021). The receptor library was made with the immunoSEQ multiplex PCR assay. The clones in this table, taken by TCRdb from immuneACCESS, are in-frame only. Not every clone is retained; where verified, under half of the shortfall comes from an unresolved V gene, and the cause of the rest is unknown. The sample table records about 110,000 clones; approximately 65% of these occur just once. Together, the top ten hold about 8.3% of the sample. Material for sequencing was peripheral blood. All receptors come from a woman aged 60-75 years with acute or convalescent COVID-19.

The rearrangement joins TRBV5-6 to TRBJ1-2; TRBD1 agrees at 7 bases. The CDR3 is 15 amino acids. The ends lost 0 bases at V and 1 base at J; junction bases unmatched: 3. Germline V gives CDR1 SGHDT, CDR2 YYEEEE. The CDR3, as DNA: TGTGCCAGCAGCTTGGTAGGACAGGATAACTATGGCTACACCTTC. It codes for CASSLVGQDNYGYTF.

J is TRBJ1-5 and V is TRBV6-2 or TRBV6-3; D unresolved. V dropped 6 bases and J dropped 6 bases, with 15 bases sitting between them. Looked up from germline, CDR1 is MNHEY and CDR2 is SVGEGT. The CDR3 covers 14 residues. The DNA for the CDR3 is TGTGCCAGCAGCCACCCTGGAGGTAGTCAGCCCCAGCATTTT. Protein sequence: CASSHPGGSQPQHF.

The rearrangement links TRBV10-2 to TRBJ2-7; D perhaps matches TRBD1 (5 bases). Germline CDR1 is WSHSY and CDR2 is SAAADI. The V end was cut by 6 bases, the J end by 3 bases, with 15 bases between. The CDR3 has 14 amino acids. CDR3 region: CASRELQGNYEQYF. The CDR3 DNA is TGCGCCAGCAGGGAACTCCAGGGTAACTACGAGCAGTACTTC.

This clone was seen once. The chain uses TRBV19 and TRBJ1-4; 7 bases are shared with TRBD1. CDR1 and CDR2 (germline): LNHDA, SQIVND (reference sequence). V shed 5 bases and J 10 bases; nucleotides not matched to a gene: 7. The CDR3 totals 13 residues. This CDR3 reads CASSLTGDAKLFF. CDR3 nucleotide sequence: TGTGCCAGTAGTCTCACAGGGGACGCAAAACTGTTTTTT.

The chain recombines TRBV24-1 with TRBJ1-5; 10 bases are a match to TRBD1. After removal of 3 bases from V and 8 bases from J, the junction contained 9 bases not matched to a gene. The CDR3 is 16 residues long. The germline CDR1 and CDR2 sequences are KGHDR and SFDVKD. The CDR3 reads CATSDGGQGRMEPQHF. The CDR3 bases are TGTGCCACCAGTGATGGGGGACAGGGGAGGATGGAGCCCCAGCATTTT.

The rearrangement uses TRBV4-3 and TRBJ1-6; D is undetermined. The V and J ends lost 0 bases and 7 bases respectively, with 10 bases between them. Germline loops: CDR1 LGHNA, CDR2 YSLEER. The CDR3 extends over 15 amino acids. The CDR3 is CASSQETRGNSPLHF. In DNA form, the CDR3 reads TGCGCCAGCAGCCAAGAAACAAGAGGGAATTCACCCCTCCACTTT.

The genes are TRBV3-1 (or the pseudogene TRBV3-2) and TRBJ2-1, with a weak D call TRBD2 (6 bases). The ends were cut back, 6 bases at V and 7 bases at J, with 13 bases in the middle. The CDR3 runs to 13 residues. Germline V gives CDR1 LGHDT, CDR2 YNNKEL (reference sequence). The CDR3 protein is CASSNLALNEQFF. The CDR3 DNA sequence: TGTGCCAGCAGTAATCTAGCGTTGAATGAGCAGTTCTTC.

The rearrangement uses TRBV11-2 and TRBJ2-5; possibly TRBD2 for D (5 bases). Deletions cut 5 bases from V and 4 bases from J, with 14 bases between. This CDR3 spans 14 amino acids. Germline V gene data show CDR1 as SGHAT and CDR2 as FQNNGV. The CDR3 DNA reads TGTGCCAGCAGCCAAGGAGGAGTTCGAGAGACCCAGTACTTC. Protein sequence: CASSQGGVRETQYF.

The chain uses TRBV19 and TRBJ2-7; D possibly corresponds to TRBD1 (7 bases). Per the germline V gene, CDR1 is LNHDA and CDR2 is SQIVND (reference sequence). Trimming cost V 6 bases and J 1 base, with 16 bases left between them. The CDR3 has 15 amino acids. CDR3: CASSLGSGGSYEQYF. CDR3 sequence (DNA): TGTGCCAGTAGCCTTGGGTCAGGGGGGTCCTACGAGCAGTACTTC.

In this sample, this clone turned up a few times. The rearrangement uses TRBV11-2 and TRBJ1-4, with 7 bases fitting TRBD1. V was pared by 10 bases and J by 11 bases, with 13 bases of the junction left unmatched. The length of the CDR3 is 13 residues. Per the germline V gene, CDR1 is SGHAT and CDR2 is FQNNGV. CDR3 DNA sequence: TGTGCCACCTCGTTGACAGGGATGAAGAAACTGTTTTTT. It yields the protein CATSLTGMKKLFF. Full variable domain (outside the CDR3, taken from reference TRBV11-2 and TRBJ1-4): EAGVAQSPRYKIIEKRQSVAFWCNPISGHATLYWYQQILGQGPKLLIQFQNNGVVDDSQLPKDRFSAERLKGVDSTLKIQPAKLEDSAVYLCATSLTGMKKLFFGSGTQLSVL.

V and J are TRBV9 and TRBJ1-6, with D unresolved. Trimming cost V 5 bases and J 6 bases, with 15 bases left between them. Looked up from germline, CDR1 is SGDLS and CDR2 is YYNGEE. The CDR3 runs 15 residues. The CDR3 nucleotides are TGTGCCAGCAGTACCTCCGACAACGCTAATTCACCCCTCCACTTT. Translating gives CASSTSDNANSPLHF.

In DNA, the CDR3 is TGTGCCAGCCGTAGGGACACCCCTTCGGGGCCCCAGCATTTT. This translates into CASRRDTPSGPQHF. The genes are TRBV28 and TRBJ1-5; possible D gene TRBD1, 6 bases. Trimming cost V 8 bases and J 9 bases, with 20 bases left between them. Looked up from germline, CDR1 is MDHEN and CDR2 is SYDVKM. The CDR3 loop spans 14 amino acids.

This chain joins TRBV2 and TRBJ1-2; unclear D gene. The CDR3 totals 15 residues. V was trimmed by 1 base and J by 4 bases, leaving 13 bases between them. CDR1 and CDR2 (germline): SNHLY, FYNNEI. This chain's CDR3 is CASSEDSNTFYGYTF. The CDR3 coding sequence is TGTGCCAGCAGTGAAGATTCCAACACATTCTATGGCTACACCTTC.

This rearrangement joins TRBV6-5 to TRBJ1-2; D not certain. Trimming stripped 2 bases from V and 8 bases from J, with 18 bases between. Per the germline V gene, CDR1 is MNHEY and CDR2 is SVGAGI. The CDR3 length is 15 residues. CDR3 protein: CASSYRGRGGYGYTF. Written as DNA, the CDR3 is TGTGCCAGCAGTTACCGTGGCCGGGGAGGGTACGGCTACACCTTC.

V is TRBV5-1 and J is TRBJ2-3; 14 bases fit TRBD2. Germline CDR1 reads SGHRS; CDR2 reads YFSETQ. Trimming at V came to 4 bases and at J to 0 bases, leaving 7 bases not matched to a gene. The CDR3 is 18 amino acids. As DNA, the CDR3 is TGCGCCAGCAGCCTCGGACTAGCGGGGGGTTCTAGCACAGATACGCAGTATTTT. This gives the protein CASSLGLAGGSSTDTQYF.

The CDR3: CASSEGSNYGYTF. In nucleotides, the CDR3 is TGCGCCAGCAGTGAGGGCAGTAACTATGGCTACACCTTC. The chain employs TRBV10-1 and TRBJ1-2; D is ambiguous. Trimming pared 2 bases from V and 1 base from J, leaving 5 bases between. The CDR3 totals 13 residues. The V gene's germline CDR1 is WNHNN and CDR2 SYGVQD (reference sequence).

The V and J genes are TRBV28 and TRBJ1-5; 7 bases align to TRBD1. The CDR3 runs to 15 residues. The V gene's germline CDR1 is MDHEN and CDR2 SYDVKM. V was pared by 5 bases and J by 7 bases, with 11 bases of the junction left unmatched. The CDR3 nucleotides are TGTGCCAGCAGTATCGGAGGGGGCACCCGCCAGCCCCAGCATTTT. Residues: CASSIGGGTRQPQHF.

The rearrangement uses TRBV6-5 and TRBJ1-6, with unresolved D. This CDR3 is 12 amino acids long. Between the trimmed V and J ends, which lost 8 bases and 10 bases, there was a span of 12 bases. The germline V gene has CDR1 MNHEY and CDR2 SVGAGI. The CDR3 loop reads CASGRRNSPLHF. CDR3 bases: TGTGCCAGCGGGAGAAGAAACTCACCCCTCCACTTT.

The chain joins TRBV28 to TRBJ1-4, with D possibly matching TRBD1 (5 bases). Trimming took off 6 bases at V and 7 bases at J, with 15 bases between the two ends. CDR3 length: 14 amino acids. Germline V gene lookup returns CDR1 MDHEN and CDR2 SYDVKM. As DNA, the CDR3 is TGTGCCAGCAGCCTTGGACAATGGGGTGAAAAACTGTTTTTT. This gives the protein CASSLGQWGEKLFF. The whole variable domain, filled in from reference TRBV28 and TRBJ1-4, reads DVKVTQSSRYLVKRTGEKVFLECVQDMDHENMFWYRQDPGLGLRLIYFSYDVKMKEKGDIPEGYSVSREKKERFSLILESASTNQTSMYLCASSLGQWGEKLFFGSGTQLSVL.

The rearrangement uses TRBV2 and TRBJ1-6, with D tentatively TRBD1 (5 bases). CDR3 length: 14 amino acids. Germline values: CDR1 SNHLY, CDR2 FYNNEI. Trimming stripped 6 bases from V and 6 bases from J, with 12 bases between. CDR3 in amino acids: CASRRQPTNSPLHF. The CDR3 nucleotides are TGTGCCAGCAGGAGACAGCCTACTAATTCACCCCTCCACTTT.